Listed below are T cell receptor beta chains from one sample, sequenced in a study of T cell changes during pregnancy in multiple sclerosis. Libraries were prepared by immunoSEQ multiplex PCR; TCRdb keeps only in-frame clonotypes and omits some of them. The sample lists roughly 38,000 clones; approximately 90% were seen once. The sample here was CD4+ T cells from peripheral blood mononuclear cells, taken before pregnancy. Source of these receptors: a female donor with multiple sclerosis, enrolled in a pregnancy study. Both conserved end residues are part of each CDR3. Each record gives: clone size, V gene, J gene, D gene, CDR3 DNA, CDR3 protein. A D gene is named only where the DNA matches it firmly. Where a row states a size, it is once, few, many or the class of an expanded clone; other rows omit it.

.	TRBV4-1	TRBJ2-6	.	TGCGCCAGCAGCCAAGATCCGGGACTTCTCTCTGGGGCCAACGTCCTGACTTTC	CASSQDPGLLSGANVLTF
.	TRBV28	TRBJ2-5	TRBD1	TGTGCCAGCAGTCCAGGGGGCAGGGGCGAGACCCAGTACTTC	CASSPGGRGETQYF
.	TRBV29-1	TRBJ2-5	.	TGCAGCGTTGATTTCCAGCGGTCATGGGCGACCCAGTACTTC	CSVDFQRSWATQYF
.	TRBV30	TRBJ1-2	.	TGTGCCTGGTGTTTAGTTGAGGACTACACCTTC	CAWCLVEDYTF
.	TRBV7-9	TRBJ2-1	.	TGTGCCAGCAGCTTAGAGGGTTCCGGACTACCAATGAATGCGCAGTTCTTC	CASSLEGSGLPMNAQFF
once	TRBV6-1	TRBJ1-4	TRBD1	TGTGCCAGCAGTACTACCGACAGGGGGGTTGAAAAACTGTTTTTT	CASSTTDRGVEKLFF
.	TRBV7-8	TRBJ1-5	.	TGTGCCAGCAGCTTCAGGGTGGATCAGCCCCAGCATTTT	CASSFRVDQPQHF
.	TRBV18	TRBJ2-7	.	TGTGCCAGCTCACCACTCTTCAAGCCTACCTCAACCCATTACGAGCAGTACTTC	CASSPLFKPTSTHYEQYF
.	TRBV5-1	TRBJ2-1	TRBD2	TGCGCCAGCAAACCCGGGACTAGCGGGAGTAGGCAGTTCTTC	CASKPGTSGSRQFF
.	TRBV5-6	TRBJ1-6	.	TGTGCCAGCAGCTTGGTGCGGGGAAATTCACCCCTCCACTTT	CASSLVRGNSPLHF
.	TRBV6-5	TRBJ1-1	TRBD1	TGTGCCAGCAGCCCCCTCGGACAGGGGGCTTTCTTT	CASSPLGQGAFF
.	TRBV7-9	TRBJ2-5	TRBD2	TGTGCCAGCAGCTTAGGGGCGGGAGCTGGTACGGAGACCCAGTACTTC	CASSLGAGAGTETQYF
.	TRBV7-2	TRBJ2-7	.	TGTGCCAGCAGCCAGTCGGGACTCAAATACGAGCAGTACTTC	CASSQSGLKYEQYF
.	TRBV10-3	TRBJ2-3	TRBD2	TGTGCCATCAGTGAAGGGACTAGAAGCACAGATACGCAGTATTTT	CAISEGTRSTDTQYF
few	TRBV6-6	TRBJ1-5	.	TGTGCCAGCAGTTACTCCCCAGGGGCGCCCAATCAGCCCCAGCATTTT	CASSYSPGAPNQPQHF
.	TRBV29-1	TRBJ2-7	.	TGCAGCGTCGAGGCTGGACAGCCTGGGGGGCAGTACTTC	CSVEAGQPGGQYF
.	TRBV6-1	TRBJ2-6	.	TGTGCCAGCAGTGAATTTCCCCAACGGGGCTCTGGGGCCAACGTCCTGACTTTC	CASSEFPQRGSGANVLTF
.	TRBV2	TRBJ2-1	TRBD2	TGTGCCAGCAGTCCGGGACTAGCGGGTAATGAGCAGTTCTTC	CASSPGLAGNEQFF
.	TRBV7-2	TRBJ1-5	.	TGTGCCAGCAGCTCCGTTCGGGGGCCCCAGCATTTT	CASSSVRGPQHF
.	TRBV19	TRBJ2-5	.	TGTGCCAGTAGTATAAATTCAGGGCCCCAAGAGACCCAGTACTTC	CASSINSGPQETQYF
.	TRBV11-2	TRBJ2-7	.	TGTGCCAGCAGCTTAGGGTCAGGGAAAACCTACGAGCAGTACTTC	CASSLGSGKTYEQYF
medium-sized	TRBV7-9	TRBJ2-7	.	TGTGCCAGCAGCTTCCCAGATCCCCCCTACGAGCAGTACTTC	CASSFPDPPYEQYF
once	TRBV4-3	TRBJ2-5	TRBD2	TGCGCCAGCAGCCAAGACCTAGCGGGAGTCGATAAAGAGACCCAGTACTTC	CASSQDLAGVDKETQYF
.	TRBV7-2	TRBJ2-5	TRBD2	TGTGCCAGCAGCTTCAGTAGCGGGCGACAAGAGACCCAGTACTTC	CASSFSSGRQETQYF
.	TRBV7-2	TRBJ2-1	TRBD2	TGTGCCAGCAGCTTAGACGCCGGTGCGGGAGGATCAAATGAGCAGTTCTTC	CASSLDAGAGGSNEQFF
.	TRBV19	TRBJ1-5	TRBD1	TGTGCCAGTAGTAAGTTGTTGGGCAGGGGGCGAAGCAATCAGCCCCAGCATTTT	CASSKLLGRGRSNQPQHF
once	TRBV29-1	TRBJ2-7	TRBD2	TGCAGCGTTGCCCCTCTGGGTCGGGAGGGCTCCTACGAGCAGTACTTC	CSVAPLGREGSYEQYF
.	TRBV5-6	TRBJ1-2	TRBD1	TGTGCCAGCAGCTTGGAAAAGGGGGCCTACTATGGCTACACCTTC	CASSLEKGAYYGYTF
.	TRBV9	TRBJ1-2	TRBD1	TGTGCCAGCAGCGTAGGGGGGGGGACAGGTCTCTATGGCTACACCTTC	CASSVGGGTGLYGYTF
.	TRBV30	TRBJ1-3	.	TGTGCCTGGAGATACCCCACCCCGGTGGCTGGAAACACCATATATTTT	CAWRYPTPVAGNTIYF
.	TRBV5-1	TRBJ2-7	.	TGCGCCAGCAGCCCCCAGGGTGATAGCTACGAGCAGTACTTC	CASSPQGDSYEQYF
.	TRBV5-4	TRBJ2-5	TRBD2	TGTGCCAGCAGCGCGGGAGGCGGTGGGGAGACCCAGTACTTC	CASSAGGGGETQYF
.	TRBV6-1	TRBJ2-7	TRBD1	TGTGCCAGCAGTGGGAAACAGGGGGTCTACGAGCAGTACTTC	CASSGKQGVYEQYF
.	TRBV18	TRBJ1-1	.	TGTGCCAGCTCACCTACAGGGTATGGGAACACTGAAGCTTTCTTT	CASSPTGYGNTEAFF
.	TRBV9	TRBJ2-1	.	TGTGCCAGCAGCGGTTCGTCCCAACTGGCGGGAAACCCTCACAATGAGCAGTTCTTC	CASSGSSQLAGNPHNEQFF
.	TRBV18	TRBJ2-1	.	TGTGCCAGCTCACCACCGGCGGCAAGGGGGAATGAGCAGTTCTTC	CASSPPAARGNEQFF
.	TRBV28	TRBJ1-1	.	TGTGCCATCCGGGAGGAGGGCACTGAAGCTTTCTTT	CAIREEGTEAFF
.	TRBV2	TRBJ1-5	TRBD1	TGTGCCAGCTCCGGGACAGGGGAACAGCCCCAGCATTTT	CASSGTGEQPQHF
.	TRBV9	TRBJ2-7	TRBD2	TGTGCCAGCAGCGCTGCTATTAGCGGGAGCGGTAACGAGCAGTACTTC	CASSAAISGSGNEQYF
.	TRBV7-2	TRBJ2-1	.	TGTGCCAGCAGCTTACAAAGGGGACTTTACAATGAGCAGTTCTTC	CASSLQRGLYNEQFF
.	TRBV6-1	TRBJ2-3	TRBD2	TGTGCCAGCACCTTAGCGGGGGAGGCAGATACGCAGTATTTT	CASTLAGEADTQYF
few	TRBV29-1	TRBJ1-5	.	TGCAGCGTCTCCGGTCCCCAGCCCCAGCATTTT	CSVSGPQPQHF
.	TRBV9	TRBJ2-5	TRBD2	TGTGCCAGCAGCGATACGACTAGCGGGAAAGAGACCCAGTACTTC	CASSDTTSGKETQYF
once	TRBV27	TRBJ2-3	.	TGTGCCAGCAGTTTATGGGCGCCAGGGCTTACGTCTCGCACAGATACGCAGTATTTT	CASSLWAPGLTSRTDTQYF
.	TRBV28	TRBJ2-7	.	TGTGCCAGCAGTCCCCCGAGGCGGGACGCCTACGAGCAGTACTTC	CASSPPRRDAYEQYF
.	TRBV2	TRBJ2-3	TRBD1	TGTGCCAGCAGGCTGGACAGGGTCTCTTCAGATACGCAGTATTTT	CASRLDRVSSDTQYF
.	TRBV19	TRBJ1-6	.	TGTGCCAGTAGTATCAGGGGAAGATCACCCCTCCACTTT	CASSIRGRSPLHF
.	TRBV30	TRBJ1-5	.	TGTGCCTGGAGTGCCAGCAGCCATCAACTAAATCAGCCCCAGCATTTT	CAWSASSHQLNQPQHF
.	TRBV7-2	TRBJ2-7	.	TGTGCCAGCAGCTCGGGGGACAGAGCCAACGATTTC	CASSSGDRANDF
.	TRBV6-1	TRBJ1-3	.	TGTGCCAGCAGTGAGCTCCTAAGGGGAAACTCTGGAAACACCATATATTTT	CASSELLRGNSGNTIYF
.	TRBV28	TRBJ2-5	.	TGTGCCAGCAGTTTATACGCGCCAGGGCACCAAGAGACCCAGTACTTC	CASSLYAPGHQETQYF
once	TRBV19	TRBJ1-1	.	TGTGCCAGTAGTATAGGAGGAGCCAACACTGAAGCTTTCTTT	CASSIGGANTEAFF